This T cell receptor beta chain is from a study of CD8 T cells in ankylosing spondylitis. Regarding the study as a whole: Researchers reportedly found disease-linked clones significantly enriched in matched ankylosing spondylitis synovial fluid.

This clonotype was recorded at least ten times. Its target is unknown. Quantitative barcoded 5'-RACE was used to prepare TCR beta libraries. MiXCR was run by TCRdb on the 5' RACE reads, yielding one entry per CDR3 protein. The data show some 250,000 distinct CDR3 sequences, about 9.1% seen once. Germline V gives CDR1 SGHTA, CDR2 FQGNSA. This CDR3 is 15 amino acids long. Deletions cut 5 bases from V and 7 bases from J, with 18 bases between. The rearrangement links TRBV7-2 to TRBJ2-1; TRBD2 is a possible D gene (7 bases). Sequences were obtained from blood, either unsorted or a sorted T cell fraction (not recorded which). This receptor was obtained from a male donor with ankylosing spondylitis or in good health (not recorded which). CDR3 in DNA: TGTGCCAGCAGCCCCATGGCGGGGGCGGGGAATGAGCAGTTCTTC. Encoded protein: CASSPMAGAGNEQFF.